Listed below are T cell receptor beta chains from one sample, sequenced in a study of cytomegalovirus exposure and HLA in healthy donors. Assay: immunoSEQ multiplex PCR; the TCRdb copy retains only in-frame clones and omits some. There are about 190,000 clones in the sample; 70% to 80% occur only once, and over 2% lies in the top ten. The sequenced sample was PBMCs. All receptors derive from a woman under 40 in good health and CMV-seropositive. The conserved cysteine and the conserved F or W are not part of the CDR3 here. The D gene is left open where the match is weak.

CDR3 protein,J gene,D gene,V gene
ASTALGAGLMNTQY,TRBJ2-3,TRBD2,TRBV14
ASSKVGQGVMETEAF,TRBJ1-1,NA,TRBV21-1
ASSHQIGQGLYEQY,TRBJ2-7,TRBD1,TRBV4-2
ASSSLTDRVPYEQY,TRBJ2-7,TRBD1,TRBV27
ASSEDSNYGYT,TRBJ1-2,NA,TRBV18
ASRTGNANTGELF,TRBJ2-2,NA,TRBV19
AWSVPGGSDNSPLH,TRBJ1-6,NA,TRBV30
ASSQPEVAEDTGELF,TRBJ2-2,NA,TRBV4-2
ASSHQGAGLAF,TRBJ1-1,TRBD1,TRBV28
SVEYGGETQY,TRBJ2-5,NA,TRBV29-1
ASSLGLTDTQY,TRBJ2-3,NA,TRBV7-9
ASSPQSWGGTGELF,TRBJ2-2,NA,TRBV18
ASGGGTETQY,TRBJ2-5,TRBD2,TRBV27
ASSLFSGQGETGELF,TRBJ2-2,TRBD1,TRBV5-1
ASSYSNLNPDQPQH,TRBJ1-5,NA,TRBV6-6
ASSPPGTTHREQF,TRBJ2-1,TRBD2,TRBV9
SVSRANTGELF,TRBJ2-2,NA,TRBV29-1
ASSHPGRTQLYEQY,TRBJ2-7,NA,TRBV18
ASSLGAGQGARGYGYT,TRBJ1-2,TRBD1,TRBV7-6
ASSPGGSSSNTEAF,TRBJ1-1,TRBD1,TRBV5-4
ASNQRMITDTQY,TRBJ2-3,NA,TRBV14
ASSLAGQGGYSGANVLT,TRBJ2-6,TRBD1,TRBV28
ASSRLGDQDTQY,TRBJ2-3,NA,TRBV4-3
ASSLASGGRLEPQH,TRBJ1-5,NA,TRBV7-2
ASSQGTSGHVEKLF,TRBJ1-4,NA,TRBV4-1
ASSTRQAEDTQY,TRBJ2-3,NA,TRBV18
ASSSRPNTGELF,TRBJ2-2,NA,TRBV6-5
ASSRAGDSGNTIY,TRBJ1-3,NA,TRBV4-2
ASSPLAGGSDTQY,TRBJ2-3,TRBD2,TRBV5-1
ASSQGGEAF,TRBJ1-1,NA,TRBV7-3
AISPNTGGRGEQY,TRBJ2-7,TRBD1,TRBV10-3